The 24 T cell receptor beta chains below were found in one sample sequenced in a study of blood T cell repertoires in COVID-19 (dated by TCRdb to the early 2020s). Receptor libraries were prepared by the immunoSEQ multiplex PCR assay. As stored in TCRdb, this immuneACCESS dataset retains in-frame rearrangements with V and J assigned. A fraction of the clones does not appear; measured against another copy, unresolved V genes explain less than half of the discrepancy, and the remainder lacks a known reason. This sample gives 150,000 to 200,000 clones in total; about four fifths of them show up just once. Jointly, the top ten make up 6% to 8.5% of the sample. Specimen: peripheral blood. All receptors derive from a man aged 55 to 70 with acute or convalescent COVID-19.

This chain connects TRBV7-8 to TRBJ1-3; the match to TRBD1 covers 8 bases. The CDR3 contains 14 residues. Trimming at V came to 8 bases and at J to 0 bases, leaving 3 bases not matched to a gene. Germline CDR1 and CDR2: SGHVS and FQNEAQ. The CDR3 DNA sequence: TGTGCCAGCCGAGGGACAGGCTCTGGAAACACCATATATTTT. Protein product: CASRGTGSGNTIYF.

J is TRBJ2-6 and V is TRBV10-2; no reliable D call. CDR3 size: 14 residues. CDR1 is WSHSY, CDR2 SAAADI, per germline. Trimming took 3 bases from V and 4 from J, leaving 7 bases between them. Written as DNA, the CDR3 is TGCGCCAGCAGTGATCGTCAGGGGGCCAACGTCCTGACTTTC. As protein: CASSDRQGANVLTF.

This chain joins TRBV29-1 and TRBJ2-3; 9 bases are a match to TRBD1. Germline lookup yields CDR1 SQVTM and CDR2 ANQGSEA. The ends lost 6 bases at V and 3 bases at J; junction bases unmatched: 4. The CDR3 covers 13 residues. The CDR3 DNA reads TGCAGCGTCAGACAGGGGGGTACAGATACGCAGTATTTT. Amino acid sequence: CSVRQGGTDTQYF.

This clone was detected only a few times. The chain carries TRBV4-2 and TRBJ1-5; TRBD1 agrees at 7 bases. Trimming cost V 1 base and J 0 bases; bases outside gene matches: 3. In germline, CDR1 is LGHNA, CDR2 YNFKEQ. This CDR3 contains 16 residues. The CDR3 DNA sequence: TGTGCCAGCAGCCAAGGAGGACAGGCTAGCAATCAGCCCCAGCATTTT. It yields the protein CASSQGGQASNQPQHF.

This chain uses TRBV6-5 with TRBJ2-1, with 9 bases lining up with TRBD1. The V gene's germline CDR1 is MNHEY and CDR2 SVGAGI. The CDR3 is made up of 15 amino acids. The trim removed 4 bases at V and 4 bases at J, leaving 5 bases unmatched. CDR3 DNA: TGTGCCAGCAGTTTACAGGGGGCGCTTTACAATGAGCAGTTCTTC. Translation gives CASSLQGALYNEQFF.

The chain links TRBV19 to TRBJ2-1; 8 nucleotides agree with TRBD2. Germline-derived CDR1 and CDR2 are LNHDA and SQIVND (reference sequence). The ends lost 8 bases at V and 0 bases at J; junction bases unmatched: 6. CDR3 length: 15 amino acids. The chain's CDR3 is CASSKRESSYNEQFF. CDR3 DNA sequence: TGTGCCAGTTCTAAGCGGGAGAGCTCCTACAATGAGCAGTTCTTC.

This chain uses TRBV3-1 (or the pseudogene TRBV3-2) with TRBJ1-2; D is unresolved. The CDR3 runs 15 residues. V lost 2 bases and J 2 bases, leaving 12 bases between the germline ends. The V gene's germline CDR1 is LGHDT and CDR2 YNNKEL (reference sequence). CDR3: CASSQSVGANYGYTF. CDR3 coding DNA: TGTGCCAGCAGCCAATCGGTCGGAGCGAACTATGGCTACACCTTC.

This clone was seen only once. The rearrangement joins TRBV7-9 to TRBJ1-2; D gene unclear. The CDR3 is made up of 15 amino acids. The V and J ends lost 1 base and 7 bases respectively, with 16 bases between them. Germline CDR1 and CDR2: SEHNR and FQNEAQ (reference sequence). The CDR3 nucleotides read TGTGCCAGCAGCTTAGAAATTCGGGGAGTGGGTGGCTACACCTTC. Amino acids: CASSLEIRGVGGYTF.

The sample holds one count of this clone. The chain joins TRBV6-2 or TRBV6-3 to TRBJ1-1; D not resolved. V was pared by 2 bases and J by 1 base, with 5 bases between. The CDR3 length is 13 residues. Germline V gene data show CDR1 as MNHEY and CDR2 as SVGEGT. CDR3 in DNA: TGTGCCAGCAGTTACGGGCAGAACACTGAAGCTTTCTTT. Translating it yields CASSYGQNTEAFF.

This chain uses TRBV6-6 with TRBJ2-3, with 9 bases fitting TRBD1. V dropped 5 bases and J dropped 1; count of bases not matched to a gene: 1. CDR3 length: 14 residues. The germline V gene encodes CDR1 MNHNY and CDR2 SVGAGI (reference sequence). As DNA, the CDR3 is TGTGCCAGCAGTCGGGACAGGGGCACAGATACGCAGTATTTT. Translating gives CASSRDRGTDTQYF.

V and J are TRBV18 and TRBJ1-2; D is perhaps TRBD1 (5 bases). In germline, CDR1 is KGHSH, CDR2 LQKENI. The CDR3 runs to 15 residues. Trimming shortened V by 2 bases and J by 0 bases, and 10 bases separated the two germline ends. This CDR3 reads CASSPGAESNYGYTF. In DNA, the CDR3 is TGTGCCAGCTCACCAGGGGCAGAATCTAACTATGGCTACACCTTC.

This chain joins TRBV30 and TRBJ2-3; 8 bases align to TRBD1. Germline CDR1 and CDR2: GTSNPN and SVGIG (reference sequence). The CDR3 spans 13 residues. After removal of 3 bases from V and 7 bases from J, the junction contained 6 bases not matched to a gene. The CDR3 is CAWRVTGGYTQYF. The CDR3 DNA reads as TGTGCCTGGAGAGTAACAGGGGGGTATACGCAGTATTTT.

On this clone: The junction departs from the called germline gene at one end, perhaps through a read error. J is TRBJ2-2 and V is TRBV5-1; 9 bases match TRBD1. The CDR3 has 14 residues. CDR1 and CDR2 (germline): SGHRS, YFSETQ. The CDR3 spells CASSLDRGSGELFF. The CDR3 DNA sequence: TGCGCCAGCAGTTTGGACAGGGGTTCCGGGGAGCTGTTTTTT.

The rearrangement uses TRBV12-5 and TRBJ1-1, with D hard to call. The CDR3 loop spans 14 amino acids. V shed 4 bases and J shed 2 bases, with 11 bases lying between them. The V gene's germline CDR1 is LGHNT and CDR2 FRNRAP. The CDR3 loop is CASGSPPLNTEAFF. CDR3 bases: TGTGCTAGTGGTTCCCCACCACTAAACACTGAAGCTTTCTTT.

This clone showed up just a few times. V gene TRBV6-4 combines with J gene TRBJ2-5; weak D call: TRBD2 (6 bases). CDR1 MRHNA and CDR2 SNTAGT come from the germline V gene. Trimming pared 0 bases from V and 3 bases from J, leaving 17 bases between. The CDR3 runs 17 residues. CDR3 protein: CASSDSAERASKETQYF. DNA of the CDR3: TGTGCCAGCAGTGACTCGGCGGAGCGGGCATCCAAAGAGACCCAGTACTTC.

This clone was observed a handful of times. Different DNA sequences within this sample yield the same CDR3. V and J are TRBV2 and TRBJ1-2, with 10 bases fitting TRBD1. Germline V CDR1 and CDR2: SNHLY, FYNNEI. This CDR3 is built from 13 residues. The ends lost 6 bases at V and 3 bases at J; junction bases unmatched: 1. CDR3 coding DNA: TGTGCCAGCAGAGGACAGGGGGACTATGGCTACACCTTC. It codes for CASRGQGDYGYTF.

This clone occurred once. This sequence joins TRBV30 and TRBJ1-4; TRBD1 matches 7 bases. The length of the CDR3 is 15 residues. Trimming cost V 4 bases and J 0 bases; bases outside gene matches: 5. Per germline, CDR1 GTSNPN and CDR2 SVGIG (reference sequence). The CDR3 coding sequence is TGTGCCTGGACTCCCGGACAGGCAACTAATGAAAAACTGTTTTTT. Translation: CAWTPGQATNEKLFF.

This clone appeared a single time. The chain has TRBV7-9 and TRBJ2-5, with 10 positions matching TRBD2. The junction had 2 bases not matched to a gene; V was cut back by 5 bases and J by 2 bases. The length of the CDR3 is 14 residues. Germline CDR1 reads SEHNR; CDR2 reads FQNEAQ (reference sequence). CDR3 in amino acids: CASSRAGGQETQYF. The CDR3, as DNA: TGTGCCAGCAGCCGAGCGGGAGGGCAAGAGACCCAGTACTTC.

This clone has just one count. This chain connects TRBV10-3 to TRBJ1-1; D ambiguous. The CDR3 length is 12 residues. The V end lost 0 bases, the J end lost 7 bases, and 6 bases lay between the germline ends. The germline gives CDR1 ENHRY, CDR2 SYGVKD. Here the CDR3 DNA reads TGTGCCATCAGTGAGTCGCCGGGTGAAGCTTTCTTT. Translating gives CAISESPGEAFF.

V and J are TRBV27 and TRBJ2-7; tentatively, D is TRBD1 (7 bases). Germline V CDR1 and CDR2: MNHEY, SMNVEV (reference sequence). The ends were cut back, 2 bases at V and 5 bases at J, with 16 bases in the middle. The CDR3 totals 15 residues. The CDR3 DNA sequence: TGTGCCAGCAGTTTAGCCGCGCTCAGGGGGGACGAGCAGTACTTC. This translates into CASSLAALRGDEQYF.

The chain joins TRBV5-4 to TRBJ2-1; a possible D gene is TRBD2 (5 bases). The CDR3 has 14 residues. Trimming left V 4 bases short and J 6 bases short, with 14 bases between. Germline V gene lookup returns CDR1 SGHNT and CDR2 YYREEE (reference sequence). The CDR3 nucleotides read TGTGCCAGCAGCACTAGGACCACTGGCAATGAGCAGTTCTTC. Translating gives CASSTRTTGNEQFF.

This chain connects TRBV6-5 to TRBJ1-1; 8 positions agree with TRBD1. V lost 0 bases to trimming and J lost 7 bases; unmatched junction nucleotides: 4. Germline CDR1 MNHEY, CDR2 SVGAGI. The CDR3 sequence is 14 residues long. The CDR3: CASSYSRTGNEAFF. The CDR3 coding sequence is TGTGCCAGCAGTTACTCGAGGACAGGGAATGAAGCTTTCTTT.

The V and J genes are TRBV7-2 and TRBJ2-5; 9 bases are shared with TRBD2. In germline, CDR1 is SGHTA, CDR2 FQGNSA. The V segment lost 5 bases and the J segment 5 bases; nucleotides outside the gene matches: 12. The CDR3 runs 16 residues. The CDR3: CASSPPPKRGVETQYF. The CDR3 coding sequence is TGTGCCAGCAGCCCTCCACCCAAGCGGGGGGTTGAGACCCAGTACTTC.

J is TRBJ2-1 and V is TRBV9; the match to TRBD2 covers 8 bases. The CDR3 totals 14 residues. The V and J ends lost 0 bases and 7 bases, in that order; junction bases with no gene match: 3. Germline V CDR1 and CDR2: SGDLS, YYNGEE. Here the CDR3 reads CASSVAGGRNEQFF. In DNA form, the CDR3 reads TGTGCCAGCAGCGTAGCGGGGGGGCGTAATGAGCAGTTCTTC.